Listed below are T cell receptor beta chains from one sample, sequenced in a study of CD8+ T cells in alopecia areata. Method: immunoSEQ multiplex PCR; TCRdb's copy keeps in-frame clones and lacks some. The sample carries under 130,000 clones, just over 85% recorded once. Sequenced here: CD8+ T cells sorted from blood, sampled between weeks 30 and 35, from a patient treated with tofacitinib. Receptors were obtained from a human donor with alopecia areata. The conserved cysteine and the conserved F or W are not part of the CDR3 here.

v_gene: TRBV10-3; len: 12; j_gene: TRBJ1-1; CDR3aa: AISESGRDREAF
v_gene: TRBV2; len: 15; j_gene: TRBJ2-2; CDR3aa: ASKNSRDRGLTGELF
v_gene: TRBV19; len: 11; j_gene: TRBJ2-7; CDR3aa: ASMGSFSYEQY
v_gene: TRBV29-1; len: 13; j_gene: TRBJ2-3; CDR3aa: SVEGSVLGTDTQY
v_gene: TRBV19; len: 13; j_gene: TRBJ2-7; CDR3aa: ASSIGGQAAYEQY
v_gene: TRBV30; len: 12; j_gene: TRBJ2-5; CDR3aa: ACSLAGGAETQY
v_gene: TRBV7-9; len: 11; j_gene: TRBJ2-1; CDR3aa: ASDTSETPEQF
v_gene: TRBV13; len: 10; j_gene: TRBJ2-7; CDR3aa: ASTMTGYEQY
v_gene: TRBV29-1; len: 9; j_gene: TRBJ2-1; CDR3aa: SADRDGEQF
v_gene: TRBV7-9; len: 12; j_gene: TRBJ2-1; CDR3aa: ASSPAERGGEQF
v_gene: TRBV5-4; len: 12; j_gene: TRBJ1-1; CDR3aa: ASSSSTGNTEAF
v_gene: TRBV7-9; len: 14; j_gene: TRBJ2-5; CDR3aa: ASTSTPSAGEETQY
v_gene: TRBV4-1; len: 13; j_gene: TRBJ1-1; CDR3aa: ASSPRQGMRTEAF
v_gene: TRBV5-6; len: 14; j_gene: TRBJ2-5; CDR3aa: ASSLVRGPFQETQY
v_gene: TRBV4-1; len: 11; j_gene: TRBJ2-1; CDR3aa: ASSQALTNEQF
v_gene: TRBV28; len: 11; j_gene: TRBJ2-3; CDR3aa: ASSLRPWDTQY
v_gene: TRBV7-3; len: 16; j_gene: TRBJ1-1; CDR3aa: ASSSHPVDRGLGTEAF
v_gene: TRBV10-2; len: 11; j_gene: TRBJ2-3; CDR3aa: ASRGVSYDTQY
v_gene: TRBV27; len: 14; j_gene: TRBJ2-2; CDR3aa: ASSSPGQGFTGELF
v_gene: TRBV28; len: 13; j_gene: TRBJ1-5; CDR3aa: ASSLRGEGNQPQH
v_gene: TRBV7-6; len: 12; j_gene: TRBJ2-7; CDR3aa: ASSPLLQVYEQY
v_gene: TRBV12-5; len: 11; j_gene: TRBJ2-5; CDR3aa: ASGLRTDRGQY
v_gene: TRBV11-2; len: 15; j_gene: TRBJ1-1; CDR3aa: ASSLGAEGARNTEAF
v_gene: TRBV7-3; len: 14; j_gene: TRBJ1-1; CDR3aa: ASSLSVRDRETEAF
v_gene: TRBV7-9; len: 14; j_gene: TRBJ2-7; CDR3aa: ASSWRDRDPLGEQY
v_gene: TRBV30; len: 11; j_gene: TRBJ2-7; CDR3aa: ACQLAYAYEQY
v_gene: TRBV13; len: 14; j_gene: TRBJ2-1; CDR3aa: ASSLTASNPYNEQF
v_gene: TRBV6-4; len: 15; j_gene: TRBJ2-7; CDR3aa: ASSDPNASGATYEQY
v_gene: TRBV7-9; len: 13; j_gene: TRBJ2-7; CDR3aa: ASSFQRGGGNEQY
v_gene: TRBV4-1; len: 10; j_gene: TRBJ1-4; CDR3aa: ASSQVTEKLF
v_gene: TRBV29-1; len: 10; j_gene: TRBJ1-2; CDR3aa: SVEESGDGYT
v_gene: TRBV27; len: 11; j_gene: TRBJ1-2; CDR3aa: ASSLGVGKGYT
v_gene: TRBV10-3; len: 13; j_gene: TRBJ2-1; CDR3aa: AISDPAGMDNEQF
v_gene: TRBV13; len: 14; j_gene: TRBJ2-2; CDR3aa: ASSLWDLKNTGELF
v_gene: TRBV29-1; len: 11; j_gene: TRBJ2-1; CDR3aa: SVTGTQTNEQF
v_gene: TRBV29-1; len: 11; j_gene: -; CDR3aa: SVEVRGSYEQY
v_gene: TRBV27; len: 13; j_gene: TRBJ2-7; CDR3aa: ASTFQAGDSYEQY
v_gene: TRBV6-1; len: 14; j_gene: TRBJ2-5; CDR3aa: ASSVLAGVLEETQY
v_gene: TRBV7-9; len: 9; j_gene: TRBJ2-7; CDR3aa: ASSEDYEQY
v_gene: TRBV11-2; len: 14; j_gene: TRBJ2-3; CDR3aa: ASSPAGGRGTDTQY
v_gene: TRBV14; len: 16; j_gene: TRBJ2-1; CDR3aa: ASSQGPPSGGAVNEQF
v_gene: TRBV13; len: 13; j_gene: TRBJ2-7; CDR3aa: ASSSPLQGNYEQY
v_gene: TRBV7-8; len: 16; j_gene: TRBJ2-3; CDR3aa: ASSLGETSVHGTDTQY
v_gene: TRBV6-4; len: 11; j_gene: TRBJ2-1; CDR3aa: ASSDPGGNEQF
v_gene: TRBV2; len: 12; j_gene: TRBJ1-5; CDR3aa: ASIDWEGNQPQH
v_gene: TRBV5-1; len: 9; j_gene: TRBJ2-1; CDR3aa: ASSLGAEQF
v_gene: TRBV4-1; len: 11; j_gene: TRBJ1-2; CDR3aa: ASSYSVQYGYT
v_gene: TRBV30; len: 14; j_gene: TRBJ2-2; CDR3aa: AWNPRQGRDTGELF
v_gene: TRBV29-1; len: 9; j_gene: TRBJ1-1; CDR3aa: SAEMNTEAF
v_gene: TRBV14; len: 12; j_gene: TRBJ1-5; CDR3aa: ASSRTGSNQPQH
v_gene: TRBV6-6; len: 12; j_gene: TRBJ2-1; CDR3aa: ASSYVGQGNEQF
v_gene: TRBV7-2; len: 15; j_gene: TRBJ1-5; CDR3aa: ASSLGPRGYSNQPQH
v_gene: TRBV29-1; len: 11; j_gene: TRBJ1-2; CDR3aa: SVESGRSYGYT
v_gene: TRBV29-1; len: 11; j_gene: TRBJ2-7; CDR3aa: SAQRTNSYEQY
v_gene: TRBV30; len: 12; j_gene: TRBJ2-2; CDR3aa: AWSVLGGTGELF
v_gene: TRBV7-9; len: 12; j_gene: TRBJ1-2; CDR3aa: ASSLGQGAGGYT
v_gene: TRBV5-1; len: 14; j_gene: TRBJ2-3; CDR3aa: ASSLGLAGYTDTQY
v_gene: TRBV6-6; len: 13; j_gene: TRBJ2-1; CDR3aa: ASSLQGPTYNEQF
v_gene: TRBV7-3; len: 14; j_gene: TRBJ2-1; CDR3aa: ASSPYSSGRENEQF